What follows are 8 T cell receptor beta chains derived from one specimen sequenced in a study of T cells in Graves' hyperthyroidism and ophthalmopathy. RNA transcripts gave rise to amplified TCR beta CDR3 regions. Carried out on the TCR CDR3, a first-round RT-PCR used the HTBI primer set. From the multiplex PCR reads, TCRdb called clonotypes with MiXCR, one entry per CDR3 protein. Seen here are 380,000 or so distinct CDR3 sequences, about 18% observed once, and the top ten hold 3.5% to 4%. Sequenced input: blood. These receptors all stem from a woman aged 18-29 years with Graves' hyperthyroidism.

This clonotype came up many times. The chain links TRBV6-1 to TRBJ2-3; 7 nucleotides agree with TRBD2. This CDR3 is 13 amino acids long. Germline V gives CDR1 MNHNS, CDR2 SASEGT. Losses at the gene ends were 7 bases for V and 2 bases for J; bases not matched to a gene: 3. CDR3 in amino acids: CASMGGDTDTQYF. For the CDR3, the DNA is TGTGCCAGCATGGGGGGGGACACAGATACGCAGTATTTT.

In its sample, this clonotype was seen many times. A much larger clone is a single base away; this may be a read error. CDR3 sequence reads: CASRVARVADTEASF. For the CDR3, the DNA is TGTGCCAGCAGGGTGGCCAGGGTCGCGGACACTGAAGCTTCCTTT. The gene calls are TRBV28 and TRBJ1-1; D perhaps matches TRBD1 (5 bases). This CDR3 is built from 15 residues. CDR1 is MDHEN, CDR2 SYDVKM, per germline.

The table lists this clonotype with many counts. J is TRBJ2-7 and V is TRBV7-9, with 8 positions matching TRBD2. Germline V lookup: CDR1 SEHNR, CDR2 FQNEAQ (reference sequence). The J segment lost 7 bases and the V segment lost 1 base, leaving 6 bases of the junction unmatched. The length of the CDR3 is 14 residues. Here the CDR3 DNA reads TGTGCCAGCAGCTTAGGGCCGGGGGGGCGAGAGCAGTACTTC. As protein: CASSLGPGGREQYF.

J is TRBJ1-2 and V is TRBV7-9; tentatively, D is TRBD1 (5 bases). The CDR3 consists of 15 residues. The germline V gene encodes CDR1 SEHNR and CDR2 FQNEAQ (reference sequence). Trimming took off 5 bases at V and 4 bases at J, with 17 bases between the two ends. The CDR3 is CASSHYSRGGYGYTF. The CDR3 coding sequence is TGTGCCAGCAGCCATTATTCCCGGGGGGGCTATGGCTACACCTTC.

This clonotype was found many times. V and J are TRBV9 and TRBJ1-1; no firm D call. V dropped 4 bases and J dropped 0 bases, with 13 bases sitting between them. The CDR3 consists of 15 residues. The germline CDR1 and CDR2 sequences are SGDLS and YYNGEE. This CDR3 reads CASSRVGRMNTEAFF. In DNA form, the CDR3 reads TGTGCCAGCAGCCGTGTCGGACGGATGAACACTGAAGCTTTCTTT.

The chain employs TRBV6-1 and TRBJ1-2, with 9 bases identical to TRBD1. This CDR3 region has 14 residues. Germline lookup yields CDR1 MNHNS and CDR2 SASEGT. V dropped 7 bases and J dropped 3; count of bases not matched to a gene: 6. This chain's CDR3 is CASTITGGDYGYTF. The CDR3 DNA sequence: TGTGCCAGCACTATAACAGGGGGCGACTATGGCTACACCTTC.

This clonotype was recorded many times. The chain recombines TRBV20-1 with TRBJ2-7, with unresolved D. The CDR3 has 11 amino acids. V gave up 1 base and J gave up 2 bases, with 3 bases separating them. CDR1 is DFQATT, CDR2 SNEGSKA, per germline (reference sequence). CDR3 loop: CSARGTYEQYF. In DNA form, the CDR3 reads TGCAGTGCTAGAGGTACCTACGAGCAGTACTTC.

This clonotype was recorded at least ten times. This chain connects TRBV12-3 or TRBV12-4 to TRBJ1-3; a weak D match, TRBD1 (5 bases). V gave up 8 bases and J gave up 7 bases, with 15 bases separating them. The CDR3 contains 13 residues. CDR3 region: CASDLEGLNTIYF. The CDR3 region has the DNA TGTGCCAGCGACCTTGAGGGGTTGAACACCATATATTTT.